Each of the 5 T cell receptor gamma chains below was sequenced from the same sample in a study of Vδ1+ human thymocytes. The template was reverse-transcribed extracted RNA. The CDR3 regions were amplified by multiplex PCR from V-gene primers to a constant-region primer. TCRdb reanalysed the multiplex PCR reads with CATT. The table shows 20,000 to 25,000 gamma-chain clones, with about 13% occurring only once. Study observations and caveats: In the thymus, TRG and TRD repertoires looked highly polyclonal with Gaussian CDR3 lengths.

For these TCRs, the target antigens are not known. The sequencing input was Vdelta1+ gamma-delta thymocytes from the thymus. The subset was: FACS-sorted CD3+ TCRalphabeta- TCRVdelta1+ TCRVdelta2- thymocytes. The receptors here all came from a child under two years old who had congenital heart surgery.

To note about this clone: Other DNA sequences of this sample code for an identical CDR3. The chain is built from TRGV4 and TRGJ1 or TRGJ2. The CDR3 is 12 residues long. V was clipped by 2 bases and J by 4 bases; unmatched bases: 2. Germline CDR1 and CDR2: EGSTGY and YDSYTSSV. CDR3 DNA sequence: TGTGCCACCTGGGATGTATATTATAAGAAACTCTTT. Protein sequence: CATWDVYYKKLF.

This clone came up a few times. It may be a read error: a sequence one base away is much more abundant. Within the sample, other DNA sequences also encode this same CDR3. This sequence joins TRGV9 and TRGJ1 or TRGJ2. From germline, CDR1 is GITISATS and CDR2 ISYDGTV (reference sequence). The CDR3 length is 12 residues. V lost 1 base to trimming and J lost 6 bases; unmatched junction nucleotides: 3. The CDR3, as DNA: TGTGCCTTGTGGGAGGTTCGTTATAAGAAACTCTTT. Its protein is CALWEVRYKKLF.

V gene TRGV5 combines with J gene TRGJ1 or TRGJ2. This CDR3 region has 15 residues. The V segment lost 0 bases and the J segment 0 bases; nucleotides outside the gene matches: 5. CDR1 is VINAFY, CDR2 YDVSNSKD, per germline. The CDR3 DNA is TGTGCCACCTGGGACAGGCTCTCGAATTATTATAAGAAACTCTTT. This encodes CATWDRLSNYYKKLF.

V usage is TRGV8 and J usage is TRGJ1 or TRGJ2. Germline CDR1 VENAVY, CDR2 YDSYNSRV. The V and J ends lost 3 bases and 9 bases, in that order; junction bases with no gene match: 8. The CDR3 totals 12 residues. The CDR3 nucleotides are TGTGCCACCTGGGATCCGGCTCCTAAGAAACTCTTT. Translation: CATWDPAPKKLF.

This clone was observed a few times. The chain employs TRGV4 and TRGJ1 or TRGJ2. CDR1 and CDR2 (germline): EGSTGY, YDSYTSSV. The CDR3 has 13 amino acids. Trimming removed 6 bases from V and 3 bases from J; junction bases left unmatched: 8. CDR3 sequence: CATWNLPYYKKLF. CDR3 nucleotides: TGTGCCACCTGGAACCTACCTTATTATAAGAAACTCTTT.